A selection of T cell receptor beta chains follows, all from one sample in a study of CD8+ T cells in alopecia areata. The data were produced by immunoSEQ multiplex PCR, yet TCRdb's version contains in-frame clones alone and is incomplete. The sample carries 90,000 to 150,000 clones, around two fifths recorded once. The sequencing input was CD4+ T cells sorted from blood. These receptors all come from a human donor with alopecia areata. The CDR3 runs from the conserved cysteine through the conserved F or W. The D gene is left open where the match is weak. Clone size appears in some rows only: once, few, many, or a class for an expanded clone.

>.|TRBV29-1|.|TRBJ1-1
TGCAGCGCGGACCCCATGAACACTGAAGCTTTCTTT
CSADPMNTEAFF
>few|TRBV25-1|.|TRBJ2-7
TGTGCCAGCAGTGTCACGGACCGTCCTCAGTACTTC
CASSVTDRPQYF
>few|TRBV23-1|TRBD1|TRBJ2-1
TGCGCCAGCAACCCCGGGACAGCCATAGAGCCATACAATGAGCAGTTCTTC
CASNPGTAIEPYNEQFF
>few|TRBV29-1|.|TRBJ1-1
TGCAGCGTGGGAAAGGGGAGGGACACTGAAGCTTTCTTT
CSVGKGRDTEAFF
>few|TRBV29-1|.|TRBJ2-3
TGCAGCGTTGACCGCGACTCAGATACGCAGTATTTT
CSVDRDSDTQYF
>.|TRBV7-2|.|TRBJ2-7
TGTGCCAGCAGCTTAGATCGTCAGGGCGAGCAGTACTTC
CASSLDRQGEQYF
>.|TRBV29-1|TRBD2|TRBJ2-7
TGCAGCGTAACCCACGGGCTAGCGGGGCCCTACGAGCAGTACTTC
CSVTHGLAGPYEQYF
>few|TRBV11-2|.|TRBJ2-3
TGTGCCAGCAGCTTGCCCGGGGCAGATACGCAGTATTTT
CASSLPGADTQYF
>once|TRBV4-2|.|TRBJ1-2
TGTGCCAGCAGCCAAGTAACCGGCTACACCTTC
CASSQVTGYTF
>.|TRBV5-1|.|TRBJ2-5
TGCGCCAGCAGTACCGGGTCAGTAAGTCAAGAGACCCAGTACTTC
CASSTGSVSQETQYF
>.|TRBV28|.|TRBJ1-2
TGTGCCAGCACCGAAGGAGTCACTGGTGGCTACACCTTC
CASTEGVTGGYTF
>.|TRBV29-1|.|TRBJ1-5
TGCAGCGTCGAGGGGGTGGATCAGCCCCAGCATTTT
CSVEGVDQPQHF
>.|TRBV5-1|.|TRBJ2-7
TGCGCCAGCAGCTTCTCTCCTGGGGGTTACGAGCAGTACTTC
CASSFSPGGYEQYF
>.|TRBV28|TRBD1|TRBJ2-5
TGTGCCAGCAGGCACTTGGACAGGTCCCAAGAGACCCAGTACTTC
CASRHLDRSQETQYF
>.|TRBV7-8|TRBD2|TRBJ2-7
TGTGCCAGCAGCCCGGGACTAGCGGGGGGCTACGAGCAGTACTTC
CASSPGLAGGYEQYF
>few|TRBV5-1|TRBD2|TRBJ2-1
TGCGCCAGCAGCGCGGGGACGCTAGGGGAGGGTGAGCAGTTCTTC
CASSAGTLGEGEQFF
>.|TRBV19|.|TRBJ1-5
TGTGCCAGTAAGCAGGGGAATCAGCCCCAGCATTTT
CASKQGNQPQHF
>.|TRBV5-4|.|TRBJ2-2
TGTGCCAGCAGCTTTTCAGGGAACGGGGAGCTGTTTTTT
CASSFSGNGELFF
>few|TRBV2|TRBD1|TRBJ2-2
TGTGCCAGCAGAGCCGGGACAGGGGGCCCCGGGGAGCTGTTTTTT
CASRAGTGGPGELFF
>few|TRBV7-9|.|TRBJ2-1
TGTGCCAGCAGCTTAGTGCGGGAGCAGTTCTTC
CASSLVREQFF
>.|TRBV4-3|TRBD1|TRBJ1-2
TGCGCCAGCAGCCAAGATGGTGGGACAGGGCAATATGGCTACACCTTC
CASSQDGGTGQYGYTF
>few|TRBV29-1|TRBD1|TRBJ1-1
TGCAGCGTGGCTGGACAGGGGGACACTGAAGCTTTCTTT
CSVAGQGDTEAFF
>.|TRBV7-2|.|TRBJ2-6
TGTGCCAGCAGCTTAAGCTCTGGGGCCAACGTCCTGACTTTC
CASSLSSGANVLTF
>.|TRBV7-2|TRBD1|TRBJ2-7
TGTGCCAGCAGCTCCAGGACAGGGAGCTCCTACGAGCAGTACTTC
CASSSRTGSSYEQYF
>.|TRBV30|.|TRBJ1-4
TGTGCCTGGAATAAAGGGCTAGGGAATGAAAAACTGTTTTTT
CAWNKGLGNEKLFF
>few|TRBV14|.|TRBJ2-2
TGTGCCAGCAGCCACCGCTTGGAGCCCGGGGAGCTGTTTTTT
CASSHRLEPGELFF
>.|TRBV5-6|.|TRBJ1-1
TGTGCCAGCAGCTTGGGACAGAGGAACACTGAAGCTTTCTTT
CASSLGQRNTEAFF
>.|TRBV7-2|.|TRBJ1-2
TGTGCCAGCAGCCCCCAGCCCGGACTAGGGGACTATGGCTACACCTTC
CASSPQPGLGDYGYTF
>.|TRBV14|.|TRBJ2-2
TGTGCCAGCAGCCAAGTGCGGAAGACCGGGGAGCTGTTTTTT
CASSQVRKTGELFF